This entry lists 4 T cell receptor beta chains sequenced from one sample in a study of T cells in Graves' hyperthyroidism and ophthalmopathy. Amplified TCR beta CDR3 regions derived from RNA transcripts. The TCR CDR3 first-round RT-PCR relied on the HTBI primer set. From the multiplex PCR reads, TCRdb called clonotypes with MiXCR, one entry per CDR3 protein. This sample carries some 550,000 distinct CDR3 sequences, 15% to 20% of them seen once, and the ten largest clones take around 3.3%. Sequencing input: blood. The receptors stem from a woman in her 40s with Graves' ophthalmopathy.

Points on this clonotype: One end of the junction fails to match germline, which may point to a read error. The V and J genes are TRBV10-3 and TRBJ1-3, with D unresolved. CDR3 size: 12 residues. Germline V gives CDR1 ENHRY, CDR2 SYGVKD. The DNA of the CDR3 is TGTGCCAGCAGTTCCTCCTCCGGGTCCATATATTTT. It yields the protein CASSSSSGSIYF.

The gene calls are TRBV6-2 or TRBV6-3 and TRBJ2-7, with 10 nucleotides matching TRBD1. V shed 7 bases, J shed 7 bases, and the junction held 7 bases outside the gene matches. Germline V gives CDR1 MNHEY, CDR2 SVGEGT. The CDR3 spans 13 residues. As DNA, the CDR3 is TGTGCCAGCACCGGGACAGGGGTCGAGGAGCAGTACTTC. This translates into CASTGTGVEEQYF.

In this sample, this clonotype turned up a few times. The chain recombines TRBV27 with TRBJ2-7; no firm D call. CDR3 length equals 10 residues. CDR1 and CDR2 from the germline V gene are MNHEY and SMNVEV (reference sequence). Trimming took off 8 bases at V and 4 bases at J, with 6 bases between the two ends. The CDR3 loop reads CASGWYEQYF. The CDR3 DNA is TGTGCCAGCGGGTGGTACGAGCAGTACTTC.

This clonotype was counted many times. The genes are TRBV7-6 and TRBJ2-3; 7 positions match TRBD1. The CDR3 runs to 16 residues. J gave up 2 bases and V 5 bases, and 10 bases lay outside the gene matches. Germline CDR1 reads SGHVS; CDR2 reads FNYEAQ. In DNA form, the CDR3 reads TGTGCCAGCAGCCCCGGCAGGGGGTCCCCCACAGATACGCAGTATTTT. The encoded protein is CASSPGRGSPTDTQYF.